Below are 6 T cell receptor beta chains sequenced from a single sample in a study of blood T cell repertoires in COVID-19. Some clones are missing from TCRdb's copy, which holds only in-frame ones; the method was immunoSEQ multiplex PCR. The sample records some 240,000 clones, around 84% being singletons. Sequencing input: peripheral blood. Receptors originate from a woman aged 40 to 50 who had recovered from COVID-19.

The chain has TRBV6-2 or TRBV6-3 and TRBJ1-5, with D hard to call. This CDR3 region has 15 residues. Germline CDR1 and CDR2: MNHEY and SVGEGT. V was cut by 1 base and J by 5 bases, with 12 bases left in between. The CDR3 region has the DNA TGTGCCAGCAGTTACTGGTCAACCGGGGATCAGCCCCAGCATTTT. The encoded protein is CASSYWSTGDQPQHF.

This clone was seen more than once but under ten times. The rearrangement links TRBV3-1 (or the pseudogene TRBV3-2) to TRBJ2-7, with D maybe TRBD2 (5 bases). Germline CDR1 is LGHDT and CDR2 is YNNKEL (reference sequence). V gave up 2 bases and J gave up 6 bases, with 14 bases separating them. The CDR3 sequence is 14 residues long. The CDR3 reads CASSQPGLFPEQYF. CDR3 bases: TGTGCCAGCAGCCAACCAGGACTTTTTCCCGAGCAGTACTTC.

This clone was seen more than once but under ten times. The chain combines TRBV11-2 with TRBJ2-5, with a tentative D call TRBD1 (5 bases). The V gene lost 0 bases and the J gene lost 5 bases, with 10 bases spanning the gap. This CDR3 is built from 14 residues. Per germline, CDR1 SGHAT and CDR2 FQNNGV. The CDR3 DNA reads TGTGCCAGCAGCTTAGATCCAGCAGGGGAGACCCAGTACTTC. Protein sequence: CASSLDPAGETQYF.

This clone has just a few counts. V is TRBV6-4 and J is TRBJ2-5; 14 bases map to TRBD2. The CDR3 spans 15 residues. J was trimmed by 4 bases and V by 3 bases; bases with no gene match: 1. The germline V gene encodes CDR1 MRHNA and CDR2 SNTAGT. Written as DNA, the CDR3 is TGTGCCAGCAGTGAAGGGACTAGCGGGGGAGAGACCCAGTACTTC. Protein product: CASSEGTSGGETQYF.

The J gene is TRBJ1-6, the V gene TRBV19, with 8 bases identical to TRBD1. Germline values: CDR1 LNHDA, CDR2 SQIVND (reference sequence). J gave up 8 bases and V 5 bases, and 8 bases lay outside the gene matches. This CDR3 has 15 amino acids. CDR3 nucleotide sequence: TGTGCCAGTAGTGTTAGGACAGGGACGGATTCACCCCTCCACTTT. It is translated as CASSVRTGTDSPLHF.

This clone appeared a single time. J is TRBJ2-2 and V is TRBV9, with D unresolved. The CDR3 is made up of 15 amino acids. CDR1 and CDR2 from the germline V gene are SGDLS and YYNGEE. The V end lost 0 bases, the J end lost 1 base, and 7 bases lay between the germline ends. The CDR3 is CASSVATLNTGELFF. The CDR3 bases are TGTGCCAGCAGCGTAGCTACTCTGAACACCGGGGAGCTGTTTTTT.